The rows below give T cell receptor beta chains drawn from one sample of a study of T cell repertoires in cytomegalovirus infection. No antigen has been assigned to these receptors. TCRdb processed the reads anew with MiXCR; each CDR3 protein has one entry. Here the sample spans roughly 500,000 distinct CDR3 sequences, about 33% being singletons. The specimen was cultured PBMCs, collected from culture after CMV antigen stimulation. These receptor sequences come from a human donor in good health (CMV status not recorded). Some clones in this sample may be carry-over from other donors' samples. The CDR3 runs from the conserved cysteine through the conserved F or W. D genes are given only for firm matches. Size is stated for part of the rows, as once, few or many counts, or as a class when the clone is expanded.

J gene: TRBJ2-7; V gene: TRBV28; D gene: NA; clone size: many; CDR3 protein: CASSSQGGTLTGYF; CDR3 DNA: TGTGCCAGCAGTTCTCAGGGCGGGACCCTTACCGGGTACTTC
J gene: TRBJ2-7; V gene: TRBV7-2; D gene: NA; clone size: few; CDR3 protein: CASSNQYEQYF; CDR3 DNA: TGTGCCAGCAGCAACCAGTACGAGCAGTACTTC
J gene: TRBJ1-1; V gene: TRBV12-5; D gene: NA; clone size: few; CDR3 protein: CASGLGVGYNTEAFF; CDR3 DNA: TGTGCTAGTGGCCTTGGTGTCGGCTATAACACTGAAGCTTTCTTT
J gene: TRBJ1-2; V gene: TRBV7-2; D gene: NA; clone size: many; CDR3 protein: CASSLDSRANYGYTF; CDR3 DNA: TGTGCCAGCAGCTTAGATTCTAGGGCTAACTATGGCTACACCTTC
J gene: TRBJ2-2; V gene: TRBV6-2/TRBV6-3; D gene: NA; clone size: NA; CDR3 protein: CASTKGGAGELFF; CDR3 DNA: TGTGCCAGCACCAAAGGGGGGGCCGGGGAGCTGTTTTTT
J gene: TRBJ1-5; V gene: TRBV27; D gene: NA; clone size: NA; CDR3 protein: CASSFYPLLTEQHF; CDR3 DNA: TGTGCCAGCAGTTTCTACCCATTATTAACAGAACAGCATTTT
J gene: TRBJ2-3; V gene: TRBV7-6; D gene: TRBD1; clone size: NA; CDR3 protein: CASSYSGTGTDTQYF; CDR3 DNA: TGTGCCAGCAGTTATTCCGGGACAGGCACAGATACGCAGTATTTT
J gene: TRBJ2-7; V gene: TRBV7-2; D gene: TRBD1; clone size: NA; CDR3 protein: CASSSTGGGEQYF; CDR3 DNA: TGTGCCAGCAGCTCGACAGGGGGCGGCGAGCAGTACTTC
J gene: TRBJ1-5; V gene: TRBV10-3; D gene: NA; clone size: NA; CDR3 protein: CAISEFESQPQHF; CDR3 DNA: TGTGCCATCAGTGAGTTTGAAAGTCAGCCCCAGCATTTT
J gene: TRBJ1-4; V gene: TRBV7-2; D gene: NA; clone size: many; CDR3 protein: CASSLSRGEKLFF; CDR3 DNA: TGTGCCAGCAGCTTAAGCCGGGGGGAAAAACTGTTTTTT
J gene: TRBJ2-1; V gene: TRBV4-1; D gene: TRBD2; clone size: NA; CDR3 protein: CASSHEAGGYNEQFF; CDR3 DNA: TGCGCCAGCAGCCACGAAGCGGGAGGCTACAATGAGCAGTTCTTC
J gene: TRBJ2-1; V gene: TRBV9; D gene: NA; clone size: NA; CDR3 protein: CASSVVSSGGYNEQFF; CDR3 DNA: TGTGCCAGCAGCGTAGTCTCCAGCGGAGGTTACAATGAGCAGTTCTTC
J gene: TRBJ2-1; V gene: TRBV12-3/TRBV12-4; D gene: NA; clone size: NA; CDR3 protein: CASKLRGAEQFF; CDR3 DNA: TGTGCCAGCAAGCTAAGGGGTGCTGAGCAGTTCTTC
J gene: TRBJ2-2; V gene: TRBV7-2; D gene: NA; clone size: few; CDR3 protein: CASSLNSPGELFF; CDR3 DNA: TGTGCCAGCAGCTTGAACTCTCCCGGGGAGCTGTTTTTT
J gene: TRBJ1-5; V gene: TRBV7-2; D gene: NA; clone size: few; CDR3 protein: CASSPESYSNQPQHF; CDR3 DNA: TGTGCCAGCAGCCCAGAATCCTATAGCAATCAGCCCCAGCATTTT
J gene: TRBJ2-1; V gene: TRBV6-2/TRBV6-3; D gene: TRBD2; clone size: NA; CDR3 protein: CASSYGRVNEQFF; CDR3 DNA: TGTGCCAGCAGTTACGGGAGGGTCAATGAGCAGTTCTTC
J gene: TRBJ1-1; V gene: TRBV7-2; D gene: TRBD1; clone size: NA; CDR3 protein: CASSLDRDSEAFF; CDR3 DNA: TGTGCCAGCAGCTTAGATCGGGACAGTGAAGCTTTCTTT
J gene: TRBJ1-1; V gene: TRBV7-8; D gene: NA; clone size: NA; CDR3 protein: CASSTRETRVDTEAFF; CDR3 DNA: TGTGCCAGCAGCACCCGGGAAACCAGGGTGGACACTGAAGCTTTCTTT
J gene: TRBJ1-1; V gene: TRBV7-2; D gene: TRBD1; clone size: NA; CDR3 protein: CASSAHRRGRATEAFF; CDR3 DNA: TGTGCCAGCAGCGCTCACCGGAGGGGGCGGGCCACTGAAGCTTTCTTT
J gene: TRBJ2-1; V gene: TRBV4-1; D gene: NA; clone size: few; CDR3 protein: CASSQNNEQFF; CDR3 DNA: TGTGCCAGCAGCCAGAACAATGAGCAGTTCTTC
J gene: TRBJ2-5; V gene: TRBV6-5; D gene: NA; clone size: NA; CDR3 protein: CASSELLSQRTQYF; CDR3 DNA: TGTGCCAGCAGTGAACTCCTATCCCAAAGGACCCAGTACTTC
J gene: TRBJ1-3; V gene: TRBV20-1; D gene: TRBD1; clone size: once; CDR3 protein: CSARDYRGQGNTIYF; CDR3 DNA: TGCAGTGCTAGAGATTACAGGGGGCAAGGAAACACCATATATTTT
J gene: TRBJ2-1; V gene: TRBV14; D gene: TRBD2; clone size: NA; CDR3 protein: CASSQGVGLAGGPLIYNEQFF; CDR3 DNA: TGTGCCAGCAGCCAAGGAGTAGGACTAGCGGGAGGCCCCTTGATCTACAATGAGCAGTTCTTC
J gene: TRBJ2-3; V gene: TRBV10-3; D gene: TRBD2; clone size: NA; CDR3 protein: CAISTGRRASGRAPDTQYF; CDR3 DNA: TGTGCCATCAGTACGGGACGGAGGGCTAGCGGGAGGGCCCCAGATACGCAGTATTTT